The clone carrying this TCR beta chain occurred many times. Its antigen is unidentified. The sample belongs to a study of blood T cells in healthy people across ages. General study points: With age, beta diversity per million T cells declined roughly linearly, significantly by 40. Because donor CMV status was unknown, expanded clonotype changes were possibly confounded. There were more naive CD4+ cells and higher diversity in long-lived donors than in aged donors.

Next came a second PCR, run for about 6 to 12 cycles, which used a sample-barcoded 5' primer along with a J-beta primer mix. Every single cDNA molecule received a tag from a template-switch adaptor with 12 random nucleotides. TCRdb re-analysed the 5' RACE reads in MiXCR, keeping a single row per CDR3 protein. Here the sample spans 1,500,000 or so distinct CDR3 sequences, under 55% being singletons. V lost 4 bases to trimming and J lost 0 bases, with 4 bases between them. CDR1 is SQVTM and CDR2 is ANQGSEA in the germline V gene. This CDR3 spans 12 amino acids. This clonotype was obtained from a woman younger than 30 in good health. This rearrangement joins TRBV29-1 to TRBJ2-1, with D hard to call. The sequencing input was blood. CDR3: CSVVSSYNEQFF. The CDR3 DNA is TGCAGCGTTGTAAGCTCCTACAATGAGCAGTTCTTC.